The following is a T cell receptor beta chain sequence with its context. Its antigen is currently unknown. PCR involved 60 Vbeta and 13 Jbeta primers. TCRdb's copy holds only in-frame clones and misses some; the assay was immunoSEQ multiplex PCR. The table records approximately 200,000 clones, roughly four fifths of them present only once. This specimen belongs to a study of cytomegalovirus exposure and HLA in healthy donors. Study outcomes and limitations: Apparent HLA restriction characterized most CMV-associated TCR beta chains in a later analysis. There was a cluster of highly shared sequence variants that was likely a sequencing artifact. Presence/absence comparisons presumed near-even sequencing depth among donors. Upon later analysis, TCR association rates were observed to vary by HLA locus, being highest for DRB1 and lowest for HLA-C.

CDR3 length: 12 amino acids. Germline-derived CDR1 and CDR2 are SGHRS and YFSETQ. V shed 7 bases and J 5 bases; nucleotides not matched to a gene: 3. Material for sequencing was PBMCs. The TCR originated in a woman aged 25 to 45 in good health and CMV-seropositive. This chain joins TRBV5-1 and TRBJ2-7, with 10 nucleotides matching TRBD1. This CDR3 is CASSDRGDEQYF. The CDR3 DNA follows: TGCGCCAGCTCGGACAGGGGGGACGAGCAGTACTTC.